Below, one T cell receptor beta chain is given with its context. The data are from a study of T-cell reconstitution after alpha-beta-depleted transplantation in children. Unique molecular identifiers were incorporated when the TCRbeta library was constructed. TCRdb passed the PCR reads through MiXCR, listing each CDR3 protein once. The profile shows around 800,000 distinct CDR3 sequences, roughly 15% of them singletons. V was pared by 4 bases and J by 4 bases, with 11 bases between. Germline CDR1 SGHVS, CDR2 FNYEAQ. The CDR3 spans 13 residues. The V call is TRBV7-6, the J call TRBJ2-7; D not certain. Sequences were derived from PBMCs, mostly from graft donor cells, sampled 360 days after TCRalphabeta/CD19-depleted stem cell transplant. This clonotype was sampled from a male patient younger than 18 who had a stem cell transplant for acute lymphoblastic leukemia, so the T cells may come from the graft donor. The CDR3 is CASSSTSYYEQYF. The DNA of the CDR3 is TGTGCCAGCAGCTCCACCTCTTATTACGAGCAGTACTTC.